This TCR beta chain stems from a study of OX40 agonist ivuxolimab in advanced cancers. Turning to the study itself: The study enrolled dose-escalation patients with hepatocellular carcinoma, melanoma, renal cell or head and neck cancer. Partial responses were observed in three patients, of whom one had hepatocellular carcinoma and two had cutaneous melanoma. General study points: CD4+ and CD8+ T cells in blood underwent clonal expansion by week 6 at 0.1 to 3.0 mg/kg. More expanded clones were seen, on average, in CD8+ T cells than in CD4+.

Of note for this clone: Its antigen is unknown.

Measured with immunoSEQ multiplex PCR; TCRdb has only the in-frame clones, and not every one. The sample includes under 200,000 clones, approximately 94% seen only once; the top ten take around 0.33%. The ends were cut back, 4 bases at V and 6 bases at J, with 7 bases in the middle. Germline loops: CDR1 SNHLY, CDR2 FYNNEI. The CDR3 totals 11 residues. This sequence was found in an adult with an advanced solid tumor such as melanoma, head and neck, liver or kidney cancer. This rearrangement joins TRBV2 to TRBJ2-7; D gene uncertain. The sequencing used CD4+ or CD8+ T cells sorted from blood, collected in a trial of the OX40 agonist ivuxolimab. CDR3: CASSGAGEQYF. Written as DNA, the CDR3 is TGTGCCAGCAGTGGGGCCGGCGAGCAGTACTTC. Looking up the rest from reference TRBV2 and TRBJ2-7 gives the full variable domain: EPEVTQTPSHQVTQMGQEVILRCVPISNHLYFYWYRQILGQKVEFLVSFYNNEISEKSEIFDDQFSVERPDGSNFTLKIRSTKLEDSAMYFCASSGAGEQYFGPGTRLTVT.